These 30 T cell receptor beta chains share one sample of origin, sequenced in a study of beta chain features in type 1 diabetes. The investigators reverse transcribed all of the isolated RNA, so they sequenced expressed TCRB transcripts. Only in-frame clones appear in the TCRdb table, and some are missing; sequencing was by immunoSEQ multiplex PCR. This table has 200,000 to 250,000 clones, over 12% appearing once. Specimen: naive CD4+ T cells from blood. The receptors here all came from a woman aged 40 to 55 in good health.

The rearrangement links TRBV27 to TRBJ1-5; maybe TRBD1 (5 bases). V shed 5 bases and J shed 0 bases, with 11 bases lying between them. CDR1 is MNHEY, CDR2 SMNVEV, per germline (reference sequence). The CDR3 length is 15 residues. Written as DNA, the CDR3 is TGTGCCAGCAGTAGGGGTTGGGGTAGCAATCAGCCCCAGCATTTT. It codes for CASSRGWGSNQPQHF.

This clone appeared a few times. The rearrangement uses TRBV6-5 and TRBJ1-2, with 7 bases fitting TRBD1. This CDR3 spans 16 amino acids. The V gene end was trimmed by 3 bases and the J gene end by 4 bases; junction bases not matched to a gene: 11. Germline V CDR1 and CDR2: MNHEY, SVGAGI. As DNA, the CDR3 is TGTGCCAGCAGTTATCAAAGGGGGCTTAGCGGCTATGGCTACACCTTC. It specifies CASSYQRGLSGYGYTF.

This clone was seen only a few times. The chain links TRBV5-4 to TRBJ1-2; 8 nucleotides agree with TRBD1. The germline V gene encodes CDR1 SGHNT and CDR2 YYREEE (reference sequence). The CDR3 consists of 15 residues. The V segment lost 5 bases and the J segment 8 bases; nucleotides outside the gene matches: 14. The CDR3 reads CASRPKGQVYLGYTF. The CDR3 region has the DNA TGTGCCAGCAGACCCAAGGGACAGGTCTACTTGGGCTACACCTTC.

This clone was detected a few times. V usage is TRBV19 and J usage is TRBJ2-7; 12 bases align to TRBD1. The CDR3 extends over 16 amino acids. Germline V gene data show CDR1 as LNHDA and CDR2 as SQIVND (reference sequence). V trimming: 3 bases; J trimming: 3 bases; junction bases outside the gene matches: 6. The CDR3 loop is CASSMRGQGAIYEQYF. The CDR3 DNA sequence: TGTGCCAGTAGTATGCGGGGACAGGGGGCAATCTACGAGCAGTACTTC.

V usage is TRBV6-6 and J usage is TRBJ1-2; the match to TRBD1 covers 7 bases. J was trimmed by 3 bases and V by 5 bases; bases with no gene match: 0. The CDR3 consists of 12 residues. Germline lookup yields CDR1 MNHNY and CDR2 SVGAGI (reference sequence). The CDR3 sequence: CASSQGDYGYTF. The DNA of the CDR3 is TGTGCCAGCAGTCAGGGGGACTATGGCTACACCTTC.

Turning to this clone: The germline gene is not matched at one end of the junction; a read error may be the cause. Distinct nucleotide sequences in the sample also encode this CDR3. The genes are TRBV14 and TRBJ1-6; no clear D. Germline V CDR1 and CDR2: SGHDN, FVKESK. The CDR3 runs to 17 residues. In DNA form, the CDR3 reads TGTGCCAGCAGCCGAATAGCGGGAGACCCTGACCGTTCACCTCTCCACTTT. As protein: CASSRIAGDPDRSPLHF.

The V gene is TRBV2, the J gene TRBJ2-1; 8 bases are shared with TRBD1. CDR1 and CDR2 from the germline V gene are SNHLY and FYNNEI. V lost 6 bases and J lost 6; bases outside the gene matches: 16. This CDR3 is 17 amino acids long. The CDR3 here is CASRTGPTGTGLNEQFF. The CDR3 DNA follows: TGTGCCAGCAGGACAGGACCAACCGGGACAGGTCTCAATGAGCAGTTCTTC.

Only a few counts were recorded for this clone. This chain uses TRBV7-8 with TRBJ2-7; 9 positions match TRBD1. V was pared by 5 bases and J by 4 bases, with 12 bases of the junction left unmatched. CDR3 length: 16 amino acids. The germline CDR1 and CDR2 sequences are SGHVS and FQNEAQ. Here the CDR3 DNA reads TGTGCCAGCAGCCAAGCTATCGACAGGGGGGTTTACGAGCAGTACTTC. Translating gives CASSQAIDRGVYEQYF.

The V gene is TRBV9, the J gene TRBJ2-7; TRBD2 matches at 8 bases. This CDR3 has 17 residues. The V gene's germline CDR1 is SGDLS and CDR2 YYNGEE. J gave up 6 bases and V 0 bases, and 14 bases lay outside the gene matches. Here the CDR3 DNA reads TGTGCCAGCAGCGTAGCCCCTACCCCGCGGGCGGGGGGCGAGCAGTACTTC. Protein product: CASSVAPTPRAGGEQYF.

In its sample, this clone was seen a few times. The rearrangement joins TRBV11-2 to TRBJ2-1, with a possible D match to TRBD2 (5 bases). CDR3 length equals 15 residues. V was shortened by 4 bases and J by 4 bases, with 14 bases between the two germline ends. CDR1 is SGHAT and CDR2 is FQNNGV in the germline V gene. The CDR3 loop is CASSSARGGYNEQFF. CDR3 nucleotide sequence: TGTGCCAGCAGCTCCGCTCGGGGTGGATACAATGAGCAGTTCTTC.

This clone appeared a few times. The rearrangement uses TRBV5-1 and TRBJ2-5; no definite D call. The germline V and J ends were trimmed by 0 bases and 10 bases, with 22 bases remaining between them. Germline V gene data show CDR1 as SGHRS and CDR2 as YFSETQ. CDR3 length: 16 residues. The CDR3: CASSLALDTRKLDQYF. The CDR3 nucleotides are TGCGCCAGCAGCTTGGCCCTTGACACCCGTAAATTGGACCAGTACTTC.

The J gene is TRBJ1-2, the V gene TRBV19; no reliable D call. Trimming cost V 9 bases and J 2 bases, with 10 bases left between them. CDR1 and CDR2 from the germline V gene are LNHDA and SQIVND (reference sequence). There are 12 residues in the CDR3. The CDR3 spells CASLQINYGYTF. DNA for the CDR3: TGTGCCAGCCTACAGATAAACTATGGCTACACCTTC.

The sample holds a few counts of this clone. The chain uses TRBV10-3 and TRBJ2-7, with 7 bases that match TRBD2. The CDR3 covers 13 residues. Per germline, CDR1 ENHRY and CDR2 SYGVKD. Trimming at V came to 6 bases and at J to 6 bases, leaving 8 bases not matched to a gene. CDR3 residues: CAISVREGSEQYF. CDR3 sequence (DNA): TGTGCCATCAGCGTTAGGGAGGGGAGCGAGCAGTACTTC.

This clone was observed a few times. This chain connects TRBV7-9 to TRBJ2-3; TRBD2 matches at 11 bases. The V segment lost 2 bases and the J segment 6 bases; nucleotides outside the gene matches: 7. This CDR3 spans 16 amino acids. Germline CDR1 reads SEHNR; CDR2 reads FQNEAQ (reference sequence). The CDR3 DNA reads as TGTGCCAGCAGCTTATCTAGCGGGGGGTCTGCGGATACGCAGTATTTT. As protein: CASSLSSGGSADTQYF.

J is TRBJ2-7 and V is TRBV25-1, with D maybe TRBD2 (6 bases). The CDR3 contains 14 residues. Germline CDR1 and CDR2: MGHDK and SYGVNS. Trimming cost V 8 bases and J 1 base, with 15 bases left between them. This CDR3 reads CASALHGGSYEQYF. In nucleotides, the CDR3 is TGTGCCAGCGCCCTACACGGGGGTTCCTACGAGCAGTACTTC.

The rearrangement links TRBV5-8 to TRBJ2-5, with 9 bases identical to TRBD1. This CDR3 spans 18 amino acids. J was trimmed by 4 bases and V by 1 base; bases with no gene match: 14. CDR1 is SGHTS, CDR2 YDEGEE, per germline. The CDR3, as DNA: TGTGCCAGCAGCTTGACGGGGCAGTACAGGGGGCCTCGAGAGACCCAGTACTTC. It codes for CASSLTGQYRGPRETQYF.

This chain uses TRBV9 with TRBJ2-1; 12 nucleotides match TRBD2. This CDR3 has 18 amino acids. J lost 4 bases, V lost 0 bases, and 8 bases had no gene match. Germline CDR1 is SGDLS and CDR2 is YYNGEE. As DNA, the CDR3 is TGTGCCAGCAGCGTAGAGGGGCTAGCGGGGGGGATTTACAATGAGCAGTTCTTC. Translating gives CASSVEGLAGGIYNEQFF.

V is TRBV18 and J is TRBJ2-7; the D gene is possibly TRBD1 (6 bases). Trimming cost V 3 bases and J 10 bases, with 13 bases left between them. The CDR3 runs 12 residues. CDR1 KGHSH and CDR2 LQKENI come from the germline V gene. CDR3 in amino acids: CASSPSQGSQYF. In DNA, the CDR3 is TGTGCCAGCTCACCTAGCCAGGGGTCCCAGTACTTC.

This clone was seen only a few times. J is TRBJ2-2 and V is TRBV4-2, with 11 bases lining up with TRBD2. J lost 7 bases, V lost 1 base, and 5 bases had no gene match. CDR1 is LGHNA, CDR2 YNFKEQ, per germline. The CDR3 is 16 residues long. The CDR3 here is CASSQVSGGAVGELFF. For the CDR3, the DNA is TGTGCCAGCAGCCAAGTTAGCGGGGGGGCCGTCGGGGAGCTGTTTTTT.

The V gene is TRBV19, the J gene TRBJ2-2; D is unclear. The germline V gene has CDR1 LNHDA and CDR2 SQIVND (reference sequence). The V gene lost 3 bases and the J gene lost 4 bases, with 9 bases spanning the gap. This CDR3 region has 14 residues. CDR3 bases: TGTGCCAGTAGTATCCTAGGCAGCACCGGGGAGCTGTTTTTT. This gives the protein CASSILGSTGELFF.

The chain has TRBV19 and TRBJ1-2, with a possible D match to TRBD1 (5 bases). The germline V and J ends were trimmed by 7 bases and 0 bases, with 12 bases remaining between them. The CDR3 has 14 residues. CDR1 is LNHDA, CDR2 SQIVND, per germline (reference sequence). The CDR3 reads CASKGAGTNYGYTF. CDR3 nucleotide sequence: TGTGCCAGTAAAGGGGCAGGGACTAACTATGGCTACACCTTC. The full variable domain, with the rest looked up from reference TRBV19 and TRBJ1-2, is DGGITQSPKYLFRKEGQNVTLSCEQNLNHDAMYWYRQDPGQGLRLIYYSQIVNDFQKGDIAEGYSVSREKKESFPLTVTSAQKNPTAFYLCASKGAGTNYGYTFGSGTRLTVV.

Comments on this clone: One end of the junction does not line up with germline, which may come from a read error. The rearrangement links TRBV7-9 to TRBJ1-2; a possible D gene is TRBD1 (5 bases). The CDR3 runs 11 residues. Germline CDR1 is SEHNR and CDR2 is FQNEAQ (reference sequence). CDR3 sequence (DNA): TGTGCCAGCAGCTTATGGGGCAGTTCTATCTTC. Translation: CASSLWGSSIF.

The chain uses TRBV5-1 and TRBJ1-2; D gene uncertain. Trimming left V 4 bases short and J 0 bases short, with 4 bases between. CDR1 and CDR2 (germline): SGHRS, YFSETQ. The CDR3 has 12 residues. The CDR3 here is CASSPTNYGYTF. In nucleotides, the CDR3 is TGCGCCAGCAGCCCCACTAACTATGGCTACACCTTC.

This clone was counted a few times. The V gene is TRBV4-3, the J gene TRBJ1-2, with 9 bases matching TRBD1. Germline V gene data show CDR1 as LGHNA and CDR2 as YSLEER. The CDR3 loop spans 15 amino acids. The junction had 6 bases not matched to a gene; V was cut back by 4 bases and J by 3 bases. CDR3 protein: CASSRTTGGDYGYTF. Here the CDR3 DNA reads TGCGCCAGCAGCCGAACTACAGGGGGCGACTATGGCTACACCTTC.

V gene TRBV11-2 combines with J gene TRBJ1-1; D remains unclear. The V gene's germline CDR1 is SGHAT and CDR2 FQNNGV. This CDR3 is 11 amino acids long. V lost 5 bases, J lost 7 bases, and 8 bases lay in between. The CDR3: CASSPKFEAFF. CDR3 nucleotides: TGTGCCAGCAGCCCAAAATTTGAAGCTTTCTTT.

This chain uses TRBV21-1 with TRBJ1-1. TRBV21-1 counts as a pseudogene. The CDR3 length is 12 residues. CDR3 loop: CASRGQGRNAFF. CDR3 sequence (DNA): TGTGCCAGCAGAGGACAAGGGAGGAATGCTTTCTTT.

This clone was counted between two and nine times. The rearrangement links TRBV20-1 to TRBJ2-1; no definite D call. Germline V lookup: CDR1 DFQATT, CDR2 SNEGSKA (reference sequence). The CDR3 contains 10 residues. With 4 bases removed from V and 5 bases from J, the gap between germline ends came to 3 bases. In DNA, the CDR3 is TGCAGTGCTACGGACAATGAGCAGTTCTTC. Its translation: CSATDNEQFF.

The chain employs TRBV10-1 and TRBJ2-3, with D unclear. CDR3 length: 13 residues. V was shortened by 3 bases and J by 4 bases, with 8 bases between the two germline ends. Germline lookup yields CDR1 WNHNN and CDR2 SYGVQD (reference sequence). The CDR3 sequence: CASSEKSPDTQYF. Written as DNA, the CDR3 is TGCGCCAGCAGTGAAAAGAGCCCAGATACGCAGTATTTT.

This clone showed up just a few times. The chain employs TRBV4-3 and TRBJ2-7, with TRBD2 matching 7 bases. Germline V gene data show CDR1 as LGHNA and CDR2 as YSLEER. The CDR3 is made up of 15 amino acids. The V gene end was trimmed by 1 base and the J gene end by 2 bases; junction bases not matched to a gene: 5. The CDR3 reads CASSQAGGLPYEQYF. The CDR3 DNA reads as TGCGCCAGCAGCCAAGCGGGGGGACTACCCTACGAGCAGTACTTC.

This clone appeared a few times. The rearrangement joins TRBV25-1 to TRBJ2-5; tentatively, D is TRBD1 (6 bases). Per germline, CDR1 MGHDK and CDR2 SYGVNS. The CDR3 runs 15 residues. The V gene lost 3 bases and the J gene lost 2 bases, with 13 bases spanning the gap. As DNA, the CDR3 is TGTGCCAGCAGTGAGAATAAGGGGGTTCAAGAGACCCAGTACTTC. This codes for CASSENKGVQETQYF.